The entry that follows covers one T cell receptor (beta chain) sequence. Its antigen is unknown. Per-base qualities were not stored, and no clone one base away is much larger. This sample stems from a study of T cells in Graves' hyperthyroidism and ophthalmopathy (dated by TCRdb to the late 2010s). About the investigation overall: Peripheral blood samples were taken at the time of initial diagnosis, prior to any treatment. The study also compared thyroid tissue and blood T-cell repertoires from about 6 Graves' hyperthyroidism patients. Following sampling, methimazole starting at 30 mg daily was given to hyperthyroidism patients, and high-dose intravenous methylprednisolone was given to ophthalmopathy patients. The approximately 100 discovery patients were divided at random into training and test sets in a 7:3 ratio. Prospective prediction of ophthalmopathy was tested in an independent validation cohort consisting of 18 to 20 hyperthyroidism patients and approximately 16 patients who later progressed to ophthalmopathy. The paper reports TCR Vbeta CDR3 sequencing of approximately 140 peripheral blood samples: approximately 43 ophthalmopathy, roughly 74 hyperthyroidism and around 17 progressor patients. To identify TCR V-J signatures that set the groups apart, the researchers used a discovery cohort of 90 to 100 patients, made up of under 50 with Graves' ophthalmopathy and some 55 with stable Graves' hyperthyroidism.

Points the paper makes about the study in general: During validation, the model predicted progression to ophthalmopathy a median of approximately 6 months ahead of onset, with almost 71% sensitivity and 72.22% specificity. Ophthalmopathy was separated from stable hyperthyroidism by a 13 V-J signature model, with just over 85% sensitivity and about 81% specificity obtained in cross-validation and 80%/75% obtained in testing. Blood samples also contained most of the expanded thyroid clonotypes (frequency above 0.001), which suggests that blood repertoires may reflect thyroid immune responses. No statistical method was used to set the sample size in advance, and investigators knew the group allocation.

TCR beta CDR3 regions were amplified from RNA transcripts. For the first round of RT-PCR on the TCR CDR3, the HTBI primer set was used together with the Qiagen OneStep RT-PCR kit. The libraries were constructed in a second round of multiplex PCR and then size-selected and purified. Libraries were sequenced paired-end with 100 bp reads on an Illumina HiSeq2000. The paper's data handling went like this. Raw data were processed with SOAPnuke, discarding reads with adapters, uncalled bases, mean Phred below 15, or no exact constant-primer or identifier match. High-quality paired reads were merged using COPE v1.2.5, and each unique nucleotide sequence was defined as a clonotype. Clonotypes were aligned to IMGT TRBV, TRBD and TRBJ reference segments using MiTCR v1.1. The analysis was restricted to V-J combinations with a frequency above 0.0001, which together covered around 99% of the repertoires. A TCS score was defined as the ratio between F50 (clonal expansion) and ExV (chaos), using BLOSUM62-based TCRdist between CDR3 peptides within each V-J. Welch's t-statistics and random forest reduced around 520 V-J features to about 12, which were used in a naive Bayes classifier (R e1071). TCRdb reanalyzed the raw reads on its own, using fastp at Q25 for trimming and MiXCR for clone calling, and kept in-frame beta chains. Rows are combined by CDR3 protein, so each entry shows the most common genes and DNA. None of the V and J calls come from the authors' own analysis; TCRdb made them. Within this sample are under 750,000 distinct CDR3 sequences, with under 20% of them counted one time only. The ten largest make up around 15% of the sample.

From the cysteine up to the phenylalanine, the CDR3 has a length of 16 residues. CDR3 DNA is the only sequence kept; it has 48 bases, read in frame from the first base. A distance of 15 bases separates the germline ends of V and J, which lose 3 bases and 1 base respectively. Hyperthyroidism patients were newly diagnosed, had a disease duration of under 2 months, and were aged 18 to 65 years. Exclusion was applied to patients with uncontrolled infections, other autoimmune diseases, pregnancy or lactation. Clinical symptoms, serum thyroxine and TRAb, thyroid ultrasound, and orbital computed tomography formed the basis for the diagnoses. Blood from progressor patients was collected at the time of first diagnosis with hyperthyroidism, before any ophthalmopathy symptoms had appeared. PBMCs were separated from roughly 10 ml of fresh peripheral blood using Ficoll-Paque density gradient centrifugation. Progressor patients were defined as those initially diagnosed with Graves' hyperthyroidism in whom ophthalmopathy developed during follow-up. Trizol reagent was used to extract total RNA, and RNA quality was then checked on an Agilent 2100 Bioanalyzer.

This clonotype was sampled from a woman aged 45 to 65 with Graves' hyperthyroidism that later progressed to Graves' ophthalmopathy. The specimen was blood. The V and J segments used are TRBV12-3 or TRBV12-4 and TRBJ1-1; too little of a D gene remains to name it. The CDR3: CASSFWDRRRNTEAFF. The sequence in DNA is TGTGCCAGCAGTTTTTGGGATCGGCGGAGGAACACTGAAGCTTTCTTT.